This T cell receptor beta chain was captured by sequencing in a study of blood T cell repertoires in COVID-19. Study details: Acute and convalescent COVID-19 samples came from the United States, Italy and Spain. PBMCs, B-cell-depleted T cells, or T cells provided the cDNA or gDNA that made up the material.

Per the original methods: Using reference gene primer amplification, nucleated cell counts were estimated. Libraries were prepared by immunoSEQ multiplex PCR; TCRdb keeps only in-frame clonotypes and omits some of them. The DNA was the basis for D and trimming; V, J and clone size are from that table. The data hold 310,000 or so clones, with approximately 86% observed a single time. Germline CDR1 reads KGHSH; CDR2 reads LQKENI. This CDR3 is 12 amino acids long. Trimming left V 8 bases short and J 2 bases short, with 9 bases between. The chain has TRBV18 and TRBJ1-1; D gene uncertain. The sample comprised peripheral blood. The TCR was taken from a man aged 70 or older with acute or convalescent COVID-19. The CDR3: CASVEVNTEAFF. CDR3 nucleotide sequence: TGTGCCAGCGTTGAGGTTAACACTGAAGCTTTCTTT.